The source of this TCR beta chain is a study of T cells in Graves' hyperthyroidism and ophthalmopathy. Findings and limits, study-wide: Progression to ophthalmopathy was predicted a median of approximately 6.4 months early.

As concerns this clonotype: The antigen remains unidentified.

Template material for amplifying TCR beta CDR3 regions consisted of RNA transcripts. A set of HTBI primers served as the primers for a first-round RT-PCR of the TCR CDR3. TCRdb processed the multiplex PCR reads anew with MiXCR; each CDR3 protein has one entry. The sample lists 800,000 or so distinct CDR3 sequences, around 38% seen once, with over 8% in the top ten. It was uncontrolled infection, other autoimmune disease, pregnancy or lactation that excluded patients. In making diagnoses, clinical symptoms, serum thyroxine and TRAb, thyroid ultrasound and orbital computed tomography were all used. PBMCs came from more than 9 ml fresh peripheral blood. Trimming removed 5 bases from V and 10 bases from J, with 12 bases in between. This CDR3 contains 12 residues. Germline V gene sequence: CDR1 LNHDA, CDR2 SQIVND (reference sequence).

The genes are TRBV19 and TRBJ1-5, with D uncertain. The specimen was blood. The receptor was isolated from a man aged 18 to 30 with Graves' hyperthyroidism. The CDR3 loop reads CASSSRAVPQHF. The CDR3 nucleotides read TGTGCCAGTAGTTCCCGAGCGGTACCCCAGCATTTT.